The 8 T cell receptor beta chains below all came from one sample that was sequenced in a study of chemoradiotherapy in HPV16-positive cancers. The table came from immunoSEQ multiplex PCR; TCRdb's copy has only in-frame clones and leaves some out. The data contain under 6,500 clones, 65% to 90% of them singletons. Sequencing used tumor tissue, obtained from a patient who underwent chemoradiotherapy. The receptors derive from a human donor with HPV-associated anogenital cancer.

The chain employs TRBV7-6 and TRBJ2-5; no definite D call. The germline V and J ends were trimmed by 2 bases and 5 bases, with 12 bases remaining between them. This CDR3 is 14 amino acids long. Germline V gives CDR1 SGHVS, CDR2 FNYEAQ. The CDR3 DNA follows: TGTGCCAGCAGCTTAATTAGCCCTCCGGAGACCCAGTACTTC. It translates to CASSLISPPETQYF.

The rearrangement joins TRBV6-1 to TRBJ1-6, with D maybe TRBD1 (6 bases). Per germline, CDR1 MNHNS and CDR2 SASEGT. The CDR3 has 13 residues. The germline V and J ends were trimmed by 7 bases and 9 bases, with 13 bases remaining between them. For the CDR3, the DNA is TGTGCCAGCACGGAGGGGGTTTTTTCACCCCTCCACTTT. It encodes CASTEGVFSPLHF.

This chain joins TRBV28 and TRBJ2-7; D ambiguous. This CDR3 comprises 15 residues. V dropped 5 bases and J dropped 0 bases, with 14 bases sitting between them. In germline, CDR1 is MDHEN, CDR2 SYDVKM. The CDR3 DNA reads TGTGCCAGCAGTCGACCTAGAGGCTTCTCCTACGAGCAGTACTTC. It yields the protein CASSRPRGFSYEQYF.

Comments on this clone: Distinct nucleotide sequences in the sample also encode this CDR3. The gene calls are TRBV7-2 and TRBJ2-2; no clear D gene. This CDR3 has 14 amino acids. V lost 3 bases and J lost 4, with 9 bases in between. From germline, CDR1 is SGHTA and CDR2 FQGNSA. CDR3 in amino acids: CASSFVLSTGELFF. CDR3 nucleotide sequence: TGTGCCAGCAGCTTTGTTTTATCCACCGGGGAGCTGTTTTTT.

This clone was counted once. The chain is built from TRBV11-3 and TRBJ2-1, with 7 bases aligning to TRBD2. Per the germline V gene, CDR1 is SGHNT and CDR2 is YENEEA. The CDR3 length is 14 residues. V was pared by 3 bases and J by 3 bases, with 2 bases of the junction left unmatched. Written as DNA, the CDR3 is TGTGCCAGCAGCTTCGGCGGGAGCTACAATGAGCAGTTCTTC. The encoded protein is CASSFGGSYNEQFF.

The CDR3: CASSAGRSSGNTIYF. The DNA for the CDR3 is TGTGCCAGTAGCGCTGGACGTTCATCTGGAAACACCATATATTTT. The chain joins TRBV19 to TRBJ1-3; D call uncertain. Trimming stripped 6 bases from V and 1 base from J, with 13 bases between. The CDR3 spans 15 residues. The V gene's germline CDR1 is LNHDA and CDR2 SQIVND (reference sequence).

The V and J genes are TRBV5-6 and TRBJ1-1; maybe TRBD1 (6 bases). CDR1 is SGHDT and CDR2 is YYEEEE in the germline V gene. CDR3 length: 16 residues. V gave up 6 bases and J gave up 0 bases, with 18 bases separating them. The CDR3, as DNA: TGTGCCAGCAACCTCGGACAGAGAGTTATGAACACTGAAGCTTTCTTT. It translates to CASNLGQRVMNTEAFF. Together with reference TRBV5-6 and TRBJ1-1, the CDR3 gives the full variable domain: DAGVTQSPTHLIKTRGQQVTLRCSPKSGHDTVSWYQQALGQGPQFIFQYYEEEERQRGNFPDRFSGHQFPNYSSELNVNALLLGDSALYLCASNLGQRVMNTEAFFGQGTRLTVV.

This chain uses TRBV30 with TRBJ1-1, with D tentatively TRBD1 (6 bases). Trimming cost V 2 bases and J 4 bases, with 17 bases left between them. There are 15 residues in the CDR3. Germline V CDR1 and CDR2: GTSNPN, SVGIG (reference sequence). As DNA, the CDR3 is TGTGCCTGGAGTCCAAGTCACAGGGCCTCCACTGAAGCTTTCTTT. This translates into CAWSPSHRASTEAFF.